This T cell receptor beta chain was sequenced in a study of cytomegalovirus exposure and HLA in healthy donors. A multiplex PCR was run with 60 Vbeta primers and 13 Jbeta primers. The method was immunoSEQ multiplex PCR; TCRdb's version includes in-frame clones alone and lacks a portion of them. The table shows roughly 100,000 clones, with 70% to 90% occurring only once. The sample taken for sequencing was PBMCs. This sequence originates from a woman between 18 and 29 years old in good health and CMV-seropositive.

As DNA, the CDR3 is TGTGCCAGCAACCTCGTATCGGGACAGCCAACTGAAAAACTGTTTTTT. Its translation is CASNLVSGQPTEKLFF. The rearrangement links TRBV7-9 to TRBJ1-4, with 7 bases matching TRBD1. Trimming at V came to 7 bases and at J to 7 bases, leaving 15 bases not matched to a gene. Germline V gene sequence: CDR1 SEHNR, CDR2 FQNEAQ (reference sequence). This CDR3 contains 16 residues.